The T cell receptor (beta chain) described here comes from a study of T-cell reconstitution after alpha-beta-depleted transplantation in children. This clonotype was found a few times. Its antigen is not identified. Germline CDR1 and CDR2: SEHNR and FQNEAQ (reference sequence). The CDR3 is 17 residues long. V was clipped by 1 base and J by 8 bases, with 21 bases between them. Preparation of the TCRbeta library used unique molecular identifiers. TCRdb called the PCR reads again in MiXCR, with one record for every CDR3 protein. The sample holds hundreds of thousands of distinct CDR3 sequences, around 15% seen once. General study findings and limits: The origin of alpha-beta T cells about two months after transplant was reportedly several hundred expanded graft clones. Diversity of TCRbeta at day 60 was high in some patients, arising from surviving recipient T cells and thymic progenitors. It was newly produced T cells that mostly accounted for T-cell counts and diversity one year after transplant.

The sequences come from PBMCs, mostly from graft donor cells, collected 360 days after TCRalphabeta/CD19-depleted stem cell transplant. The chain uses TRBV7-9 and TRBJ2-1; D call uncertain. The clonotype comes from a boy younger than two who had a stem cell transplant for Wiskott-Aldrich syndrome, so the T cells may come from the graft donor. The CDR3 loop reads CASSLGRFTEYIDEQFF. In DNA form, the CDR3 reads TGTGCCAGCAGCTTAGGTCGGTTTACGGAGTATATCGATGAGCAGTTCTTC.